A single TCR beta chain is shown here with its context. Its specificity is unknown. The protocol was immunoSEQ multiplex PCR, while the TCRdb copy is restricted to in-frame clones and leaves out a portion. The top ten hold roughly 10% of the sample, which has approximately 36,000 clones, roughly 80% seen once. This entry belongs to a study of PD-L1 blockade in urothelial cancer. Study-level information: Men with urothelial cancer arising in the bladder made up most of the roughly 29 patients. It was at 3 weeks (second dose) and 6 weeks after treatment start that blood was analyzed.

Time point denoted: peripheral blood 6 weeks after treatment start. Samples were collected from each patient before treatment and during treatment. Each patient gave between 1 and 8 of them in total. The CDR3 is made up of 13 amino acids. The germline V gene has CDR1 SGHVS and CDR2 FQNEAQ. Trimming left V 5 bases short and J 8 bases short, with 12 bases between. The study's findings and limits: In blood sampled pretreatment, TCR clonality below the median predicted better survival.

The sequences come from PBMCs, collected around atezolizumab (anti-PD-L1) treatment. This TCR was recovered from a man aged 35 to 55 with urothelial cancer. The V gene is TRBV7-8, the J gene TRBJ2-2; TRBD2 is a possible D gene (5 bases). This chain's CDR3 is CASSRPGTGELFF. The CDR3 region has the DNA TGTGCCAGCAGCCGCCCGGGAACAGGGGAGCTGTTTTTT.